The 13 T cell receptor beta chains listed next were all sequenced from one sample in a study of blood T cells in healthy people across ages. The second PCR ran about 6 to 12 cycles with a sample-barcoded 5' primer and J-beta primers. TCRdb re-analysed the 5' RACE reads in MiXCR, keeping a single row per CDR3 protein. This sample has nearly 1 million distinct CDR3 sequences, with roughly half found just once. The sample comprised blood. These receptors were obtained from a woman aged 55-69 years in good health.

V gene TRBV10-2 combines with J gene TRBJ2-7, with a possible D match to TRBD1 (6 bases). V was cut by 2 bases and J by 3 bases, with 14 bases left in between. The CDR3 contains 15 residues. The germline gives CDR1 WSHSY, CDR2 SAAADI. CDR3 sequence reads: CASSELWTARYEQYF. CDR3 DNA: TGCGCCAGCAGTGAGCTATGGACAGCCCGCTACGAGCAGTACTTC.

The chain employs TRBV24-1 and TRBJ2-1; 12 bases are shared with TRBD2. Germline V gives CDR1 KGHDR, CDR2 SFDVKD. Unmatched junction bases numbered 10, after V lost 9 bases and J lost 8 bases. The CDR3 extends over 15 amino acids. The CDR3 nucleotides are TGTGCCACCGGGAAACTAGCGGGAGGTATCCATGAGCAGTTCTTC. Amino acids: CATGKLAGGIHEQFF.

The chain is built from TRBV20-1 and TRBJ2-1, with D hard to call. This CDR3 has 12 amino acids. The V gene lost 2 bases and the J gene lost 6 bases, with 8 bases spanning the gap. CDR1 and CDR2 (germline): DFQATT, SNEGSKA (reference sequence). The DNA of the CDR3 is TGCAGTGCTAGACCCCCCTCCAATGAGCAGTTCTTC. It is translated as CSARPPSNEQFF.

The chain carries TRBV7-2 and TRBJ2-7; the match to TRBD2 covers 8 bases. The CDR3 runs 15 residues. The germline CDR1 and CDR2 sequences are SGHTA and FQGNSA. After removal of 5 bases from V and 3 bases from J, the junction contained 9 bases not matched to a gene. CDR3 region: CASSRGGSGDYEQYF. The CDR3 DNA sequence: TGTGCCAGCAGCAGGGGGGGTAGCGGGGACTACGAGCAGTACTTC. The full variable domain, completed using reference TRBV7-2 and TRBJ2-7, is GAGVSQSPSNKVTEKGKDVELRCDPISGHTALYWYRQSLGQGLEFLIYFQGNSAPDKSGLPSDRFSAERTGGSVSTLTIQRTQQEDSAVYLCASSRGGSGDYEQYFGPGTRLTVT.

The chain is built from TRBV6-1 and TRBJ2-7; D not resolved. Trimming took off 3 bases at V and 7 bases at J, with 10 bases between the two ends. CDR3 length equals 12 residues. Germline CDR1 is MNHNS and CDR2 is SASEGT. DNA of the CDR3: TGTGCCAGCAGTGATGTCCGTGGGGAGCAGTACTTC. Residues: CASSDVRGEQYF.

This chain links TRBV20-1 with TRBJ2-7, with D possibly being TRBD1 (6 bases). This CDR3 has 14 amino acids. V dropped 2 bases and J dropped 3 bases, with 14 bases sitting between them. Germline CDR1 reads DFQATT; CDR2 reads SNEGSKA (reference sequence). The CDR3 loop is CSARSRDTYYEQYF. The CDR3 DNA sequence: TGCAGTGCTAGATCCCGGGACACCTACTACGAGCAGTACTTC.

The chain carries TRBV28 and TRBJ1-2, with a tentative D call TRBD1 (6 bases). Germline V lookup: CDR1 MDHEN, CDR2 SYDVKM. With 6 bases removed from V and 7 bases from J, the gap between germline ends came to 18 bases. There are 14 residues in the CDR3. The CDR3 is CASRRGGTGSGYTF. CDR3 coding DNA: TGTGCCAGCAGGCGTGGGGGCACAGGGAGTGGCTACACCTTC.

This chain joins TRBV7-7 and TRBJ2-5; 9 nucleotides match TRBD1. Per germline, CDR1 SSHAT and CDR2 FNYEAQ (reference sequence). The CDR3 has 15 amino acids. Unmatched junction bases numbered 7, after V lost 3 bases and J lost 5 bases. Here the CDR3 DNA reads TGTGCCAGCAGCTTGGGGGGACAGGGTATGGAGACCCAGTACTTC. Amino acid sequence: CASSLGGQGMETQYF.

Turning to this clonotype: This may arise from a read error, as a much more abundant clone is one base away. The CDR3 protein is CASAQWQRYEQYF. The CDR3 DNA sequence: TGTGCCAGCGCACAGTGGCAGCGCTACGAGCAGTACTTC. The rearrangement uses TRBV12-3 or TRBV12-4 and TRBJ2-7; D not resolved. The ends were cut back, 8 bases at V and 3 bases at J, with 14 bases in the middle. The length of the CDR3 is 13 residues.

The genes are TRBV20-1 and TRBJ1-1, with D tentatively TRBD1 (5 bases). CDR3 length equals 14 residues. The germline V and J ends were trimmed by 2 bases and 5 bases, with 15 bases remaining between them. In germline, CDR1 is DFQATT, CDR2 SNEGSKA (reference sequence). For the CDR3, the DNA is TGCAGTGCTAGACCCCCGGGACCATGGACTGAAGCTTTCTTT. It encodes CSARPPGPWTEAFF.

This clonotype has more than one count but fewer than ten. The chain employs TRBV6-6 and TRBJ2-5; 10 bases are a match to TRBD1. The CDR3 has 15 residues. V lost 4 bases, J lost 4 bases, and 6 bases stayed unmatched. Germline lookup yields CDR1 MNHNY and CDR2 SVGAGI (reference sequence). The chain's CDR3 is CASSWRDRGGETQYF. The CDR3 DNA is TGTGCCAGCAGTTGGCGGGACAGGGGTGGAGAGACCCAGTACTTC.

J is TRBJ2-4 and V is TRBV30; the match to TRBD2 covers 9 bases. The V gene end was trimmed by 1 base and the J gene end by 13 bases; junction bases not matched to a gene: 8. Germline V gene lookup returns CDR1 GTSNPN and CDR2 SVGIG (reference sequence). The CDR3 is made up of 13 amino acids. CDR3 DNA: TGTGCCTGGAGTGCGGGACTAGCAGGGGAGCAGTACTTC. Protein sequence: CAWSAGLAGEQYF.

J is TRBJ2-3 and V is TRBV2, with 8 bases matching TRBD2. Germline CDR1 reads SNHLY; CDR2 reads FYNNEI. J gave up 0 bases and V 2 bases, and 7 bases lay outside the gene matches. The CDR3 has 17 residues. The CDR3 nucleotides are TGTGCCAGCAGTGAACCGGGACTAGGCTCTAGCACAGATACGCAGTATTTT. Residues: CASSEPGLGSSTDTQYF.